This T cell receptor (beta chain) appears in the sequencing data of a study of cytomegalovirus exposure and HLA in healthy donors. A few counts support this clone. PCR amplification relied on 60 Vbeta primers (plus 13 Jbeta primers). TCRdb keeps only in-frame clones here, not all; method: immunoSEQ multiplex PCR. Of about 89,000 clones in the sample, 75% to 90% were seen once. Material for sequencing was PBMCs. The source is a middle-aged man in good health and CMV-seropositive.

CDR3 sequence (DNA): TGTGCCAGCAGTTTACAGGGGGCGCGGGATGAAGCTTTCTTT. Its protein is CASSLQGARDEAFF. The chain employs TRBV27 and TRBJ1-1; 8 bases match TRBD1. The CDR3 loop spans 14 amino acids. The V segment lost 2 bases and the J segment 7 bases; nucleotides outside the gene matches: 6. CDR1 is MNHEY, CDR2 SMNVEV, per germline (reference sequence).